The TCR beta chain described here comes from a study of blood T cell repertoires in COVID-19. Looking at the study overall: Some COVID-19 samples were acute and others convalescent; all came from the United States, Italy and Spain.

This clone was seen just once. Here immunoSEQ multiplex PCR was the method, and the copy in TCRdb shows in-frame clones only, minus some. The sample has 130,000 to 150,000 clones; over 80% are singletons. Participants were placed into cohorts based on the clinical history they reported. The TCR comes from a woman in her forties or fifties who had been exposed to COVID-19. Sequencing was done on a sample of PBMCs or T cells enriched from blood (not recorded which).

The CDR3 bases are TGTGCCAGCAGTTCCGCGAGGGGGGGGACGACAGATACGCAGTATTTT. This translates into CASSSARGGTTDTQYF. The rearrangement uses TRBV28 and TRBJ2-3; tentatively, D is TRBD2 (7 bases). In germline, CDR1 is MDHEN, CDR2 SYDVKM. Deletions cut 4 bases from V and 3 bases from J, with 17 bases between. The CDR3 extends over 16 amino acids.